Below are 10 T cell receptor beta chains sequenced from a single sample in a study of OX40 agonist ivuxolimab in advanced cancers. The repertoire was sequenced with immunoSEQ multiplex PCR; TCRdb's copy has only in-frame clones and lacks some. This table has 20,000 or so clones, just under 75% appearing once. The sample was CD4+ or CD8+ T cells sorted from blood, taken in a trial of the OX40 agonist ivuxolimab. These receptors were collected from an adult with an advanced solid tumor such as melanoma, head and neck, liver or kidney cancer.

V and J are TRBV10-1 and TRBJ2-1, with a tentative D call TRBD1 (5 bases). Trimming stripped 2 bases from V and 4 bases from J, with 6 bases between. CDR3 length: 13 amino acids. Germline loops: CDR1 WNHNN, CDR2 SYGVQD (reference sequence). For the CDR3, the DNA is TGCGCCAGCAGTGAGCCAGGGTACAATGAGCAGTTCTTC. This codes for CASSEPGYNEQFF.

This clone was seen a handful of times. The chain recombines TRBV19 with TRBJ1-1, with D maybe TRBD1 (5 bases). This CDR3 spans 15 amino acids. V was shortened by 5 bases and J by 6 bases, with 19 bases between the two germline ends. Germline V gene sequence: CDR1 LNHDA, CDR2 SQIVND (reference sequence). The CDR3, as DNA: TGTGCCAGTAGTCGCCCCGGGGGGAGGATCGCTGAAGCTTTCTTT. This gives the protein CASSRPGGRIAEAFF.

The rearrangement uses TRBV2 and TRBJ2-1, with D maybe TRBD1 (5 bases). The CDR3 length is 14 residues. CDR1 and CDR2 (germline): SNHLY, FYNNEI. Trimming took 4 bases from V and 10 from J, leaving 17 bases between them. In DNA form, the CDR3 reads TGTGCCAGCAGTGGTAGCAAGGCCTACAGGGAGCAGTTCTTC. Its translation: CASSGSKAYREQFF.

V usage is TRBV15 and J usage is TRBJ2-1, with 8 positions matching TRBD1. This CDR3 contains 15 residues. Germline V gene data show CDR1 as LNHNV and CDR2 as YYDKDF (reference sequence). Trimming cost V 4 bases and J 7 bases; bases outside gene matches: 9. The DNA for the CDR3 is TGTGCCACCAGCACCCGGCACAGGGGGATAAATGAGCAGTTCTTC. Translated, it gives CATSTRHRGINEQFF.

The CDR3 is CASRDQGETQYF. CDR3 sequence (DNA): TGTGCCAGCAGGGACCAGGGGGAGACCCAGTACTTC. This chain connects TRBV7-3 to TRBJ2-5; D is perhaps TRBD1 (6 bases). This CDR3 has 12 residues. V shed 6 bases and J shed 5 bases, with 10 bases lying between them. Germline lookup yields CDR1 SGHTA and CDR2 FQGTGA.

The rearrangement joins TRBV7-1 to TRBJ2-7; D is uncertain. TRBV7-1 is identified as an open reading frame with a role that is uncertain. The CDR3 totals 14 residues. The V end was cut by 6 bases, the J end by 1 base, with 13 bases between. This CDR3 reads CASSNSIDSYEQYF. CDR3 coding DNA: TGTGCCAGCAGTAATAGTATAGATTCCTACGAGCAGTACTTC.

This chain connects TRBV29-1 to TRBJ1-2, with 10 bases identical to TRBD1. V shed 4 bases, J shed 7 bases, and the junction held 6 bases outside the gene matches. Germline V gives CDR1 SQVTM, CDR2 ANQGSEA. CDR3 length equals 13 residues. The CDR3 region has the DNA TGCAGCGTTGTGACAGGGGGCACGGTTGGCTACACCTTC. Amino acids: CSVVTGGTVGYTF.

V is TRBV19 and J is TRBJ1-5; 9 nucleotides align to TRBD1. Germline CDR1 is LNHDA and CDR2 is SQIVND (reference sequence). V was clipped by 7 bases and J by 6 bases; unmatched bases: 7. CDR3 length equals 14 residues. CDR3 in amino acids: CASNGQGRRQPQHF. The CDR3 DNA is TGTGCCAGTAATGGACAGGGGAGGCGTCAGCCCCAGCATTTT. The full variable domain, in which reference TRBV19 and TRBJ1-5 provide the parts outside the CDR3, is DGGITQSPKYLFRKEGQNVTLSCEQNLNHDAMYWYRQDPGQGLRLIYYSQIVNDFQKGDIAEGYSVSREKKESFPLTVTSAQKNPTAFYLCASNGQGRRQPQHFGDGTRLSIL.

The CDR3 nucleotides are TGTGCCAGCAGCTCCCTGCCGATGAACCAAGAGACCCAGTACTTC. It codes for CASSSLPMNQETQYF. V usage is TRBV6-5 and J usage is TRBJ2-5; D gene uncertain. In germline, CDR1 is MNHEY, CDR2 SVGAGI. Trimming left V 6 bases short and J 0 bases short, with 14 bases between. The CDR3 is made up of 15 amino acids.

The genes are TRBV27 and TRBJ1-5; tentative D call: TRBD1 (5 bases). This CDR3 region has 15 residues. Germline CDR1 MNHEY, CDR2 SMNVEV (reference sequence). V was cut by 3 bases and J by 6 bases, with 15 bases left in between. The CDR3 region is CASSLRGWDGQPQHF. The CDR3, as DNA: TGTGCCAGCAGTTTGCGGGGGTGGGACGGTCAGCCCCAGCATTTT.